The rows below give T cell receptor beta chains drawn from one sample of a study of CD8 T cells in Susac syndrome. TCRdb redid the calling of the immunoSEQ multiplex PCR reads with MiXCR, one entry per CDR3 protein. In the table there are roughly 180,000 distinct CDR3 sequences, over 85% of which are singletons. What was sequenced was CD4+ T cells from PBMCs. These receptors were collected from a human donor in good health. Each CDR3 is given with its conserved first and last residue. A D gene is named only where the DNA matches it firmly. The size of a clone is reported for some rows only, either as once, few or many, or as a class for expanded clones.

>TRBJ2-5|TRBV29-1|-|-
TGCAGCGTCGAACGCACGTACCAAGAGACCCAGTACTTC
CSVERTYQETQYF
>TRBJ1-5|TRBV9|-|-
TGTGCCAGCAGCGTTACAGGAACGAGCAATCAGCCCCAGCATTTT
CASSVTGTSNQPQHF
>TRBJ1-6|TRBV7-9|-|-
TGTGCCAGCCAAGGTGGGACGGATAATTCACCCCTCCACTTT
CASQGGTDNSPLHF
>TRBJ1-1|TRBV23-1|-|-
TGCGCCAACACAACAAGACCATGGGTTCAGGGTGGTTTATGGGGGAACACTGAAGCTTTCTTT
CANTTRPWVQGGLWGNTEAFF
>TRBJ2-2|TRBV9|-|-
TGTGCCAGCAGCCCCCCTGGGATTGCGGGGAGCACCGGGGAGCTGTTTTTT
CASSPPGIAGSTGELFF
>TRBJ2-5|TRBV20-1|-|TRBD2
TGCAGTGCTGCTCCCTCCGGGACTAGCGGCCAAGAGACCCAGTACTTC
CSAAPSGTSGQETQYF
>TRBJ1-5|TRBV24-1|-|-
TGTGCCACCAGTGATGGCGGCTATAGCAATCAGCCCCAGCATTTT
CATSDGGYSNQPQHF
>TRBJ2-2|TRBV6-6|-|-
TGTGCCAGCAGTTACGTTAGGGGAGGCGGGGAGCTGTTTTTT
CASSYVRGGGELFF
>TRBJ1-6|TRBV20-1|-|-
TGCAGTGCTAGAGATCAGTGGGAGGGCTTAAGGGGGTTGGCACCCCTCCACTTT
CSARDQWEGLRGLAPLHF
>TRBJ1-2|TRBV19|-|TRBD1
TGTGCCTCCAGGCCAGGGGGCGTTCATAACTATGGCTACACCTTC
CASRPGGVHNYGYTF
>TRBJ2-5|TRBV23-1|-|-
TGCGCCAGCAAATTTGCACGGACAGAGCAAGAGACCCAGTACTTC
CASKFARTEQETQYF
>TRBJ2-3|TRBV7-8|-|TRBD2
TGTGCCATCAATCCGTCTCCGGGACTAGCGAGCACAGATACGCAGTATTTT
CAINPSPGLASTDTQYF
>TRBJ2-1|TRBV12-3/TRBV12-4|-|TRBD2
TGTGCCAGCAGTTCCCAACTAGCGGGGAATTTGTTCTTC
CASSSQLAGNLFF
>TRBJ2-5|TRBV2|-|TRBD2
TGTGCCAGCAGCAAAGGACTAGCGGGGGACCAAGAGACCCAGTACTTC
CASSKGLAGDQETQYF
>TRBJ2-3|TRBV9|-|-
TGTGCCAGCAGTGCCTCCGGGACCCGCACAGATACGCAGTATTTT
CASSASGTRTDTQYF
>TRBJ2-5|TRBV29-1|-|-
TGCAGCGGAGGGGGGGGACAAGAGACCCAGTACTTC
CSGGGGQETQYF
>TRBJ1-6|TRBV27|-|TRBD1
TGTGCCAGCAGTTTAAACAGGGGGCTTAATTCACCCCTCCACTTT
CASSLNRGLNSPLHF
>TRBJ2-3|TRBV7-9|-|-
TGTGCCAGCAGCTTAGGGACGGAAGCAGATACGCAGTATTTT
CASSLGTEADTQYF
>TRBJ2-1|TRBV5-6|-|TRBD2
TGTGCCAGCAGACTCAGCGGGGGGCCCTACAATGAGCAGTTCTTC
CASRLSGGPYNEQFF
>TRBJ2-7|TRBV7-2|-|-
TGTGCCAGCAGCTTAGCCGGCAGGTGGATAGACGAGCAGTACTTC
CASSLAGRWIDEQYF
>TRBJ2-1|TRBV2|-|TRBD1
TGTGCCAGCAGAGGGGACAGAGCCTACAATGAGCAGTTCTTC
CASRGDRAYNEQFF
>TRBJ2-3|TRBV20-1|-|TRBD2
TGCAGTGCTAGAGACGGTGGACTAGCGGGGGGGCTTAAAGATACGCAGTATTTT
CSARDGGLAGGLKDTQYF
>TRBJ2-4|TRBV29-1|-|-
TGCAGCGTTGAATTCGGGGCCAAAAACATTCAGTACTTC
CSVEFGAKNIQYF
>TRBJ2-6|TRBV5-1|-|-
TGCGCCAGCAGCACGGACGGCCCCTCTGGGGCCAACGTCCTGACTTTC
CASSTDGPSGANVLTF
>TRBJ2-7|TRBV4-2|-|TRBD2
TGTGCCAGCGGGCCCCCCAGCGGGGCTCTTAACTACGAGCAGTACTTC
CASGPPSGALNYEQYF
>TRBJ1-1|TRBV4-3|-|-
TGCGCCAGCAGCCAAGATGCCGGGGGGGTTGAAGCTTTCTTT
CASSQDAGGVEAFF
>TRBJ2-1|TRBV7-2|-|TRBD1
TGTGCCAGCAGCCTCCAGCAGGGGGCTTTGAATGAGCAGTTCTTC
CASSLQQGALNEQFF
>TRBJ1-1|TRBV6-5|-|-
TGTGCCAGCAGTTACTCGAAGAGCACTGAAGCTTTCTTT
CASSYSKSTEAFF
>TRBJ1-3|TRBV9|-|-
TGTGCCAGCAGCTCAGCTGCGACATTAGGCAACACCATATATTTT
CASSSAATLGNTIYF
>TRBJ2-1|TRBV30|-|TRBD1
TGTGCCTGGAGGGACCCGGGACAGGGTTTTTGGGAGCAGTTCTTC
CAWRDPGQGFWEQFF
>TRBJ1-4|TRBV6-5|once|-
TGTGCCACTGGGCTCGGGGAAAAACTGTTTTTT
CATGLGEKLFF
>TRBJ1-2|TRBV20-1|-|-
TGCAGTGCTAAGGGGGGCAGCACCGGAGTCCTATCTGGCTACACCTTC
CSAKGGSTGVLSGYTF
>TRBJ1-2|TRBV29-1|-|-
TGCAGCGTTGGATCCCTTACCAGGGCCGGGGGGGGCTACACCTTC
CSVGSLTRAGGGYTF
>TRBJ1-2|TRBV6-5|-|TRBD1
TGTGCCAGCGGGCAGGGGGCCGGCTTCTATGGCTACACCTTC
CASGQGAGFYGYTF
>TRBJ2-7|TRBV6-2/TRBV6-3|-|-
TGTGCCAGCACCGAAGACAGAGCGACCTACGAGCAGTACTTC
CASTEDRATYEQYF
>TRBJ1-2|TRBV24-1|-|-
TGTGCCAGTCCTCCCGACCGTGAGAGGAGTGGAGGCTACACCTTC
CASPPDRERSGGYTF
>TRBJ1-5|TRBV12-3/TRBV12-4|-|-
TGTGCCAGCAGTACTCAGCAGAATCAGCCCCAGCATTTT
CASSTQQNQPQHF
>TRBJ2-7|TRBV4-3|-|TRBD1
TGCGCCAGCAGCCAAGGCGGACAGGGGAGGTACGAGCAGTACTTC
CASSQGGQGRYEQYF
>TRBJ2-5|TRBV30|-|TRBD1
TGTGCCTGGAGTCGAGGACAGGGAGGAGAGACCCAGTACTTC
CAWSRGQGGETQYF
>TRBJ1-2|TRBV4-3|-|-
TGCGCCAGCAGCCAAGATGGAGGGACCTATGGCTACACCTTC
CASSQDGGTYGYTF
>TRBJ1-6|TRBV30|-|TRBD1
TGTGCCTGGAGTGTCCACAGGGGAAGTGTCAACTATAATTCACCCCTCCACTTT
CAWSVHRGSVNYNSPLHF
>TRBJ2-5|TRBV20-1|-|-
TGCAGTGCTACCCAGCCGGGGTTAGGGACCCAGTACTTC
CSATQPGLGTQYF
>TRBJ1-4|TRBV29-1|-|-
TGCAGCGTCAGATCAGGGATGAGGGGCGAAAAACTGTTTTTT
CSVRSGMRGEKLFF
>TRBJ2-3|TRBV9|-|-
TGTGCCAGCAGCGAGGGAGACAGTTATACCACAGATACGCAGTATTTT
CASSEGDSYTTDTQYF
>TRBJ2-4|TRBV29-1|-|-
TGCAGCGTTGAGGATAAAAACATTCAGTACTTC
CSVEDKNIQYF
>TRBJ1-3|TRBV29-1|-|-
TGCAGCGTTGAACCCGTCAGGGGTCCTGGAAACACCATATATTTT
CSVEPVRGPGNTIYF
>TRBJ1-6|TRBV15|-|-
TGTGCCACCAATTCCGAAGTCTATAATTCACCCCTCCACTTT
CATNSEVYNSPLHF
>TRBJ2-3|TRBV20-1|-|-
TGCAGTGCGGTGACCCCCACAGATACGCAGTATTTT
CSAVTPTDTQYF
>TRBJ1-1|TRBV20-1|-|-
TGCAGTGCCCCTCACGAAACCACTGAAGCTTTCTTT
CSAPHETTEAFF
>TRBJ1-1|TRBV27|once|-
TGTGCCAGCAGTTCCACTCTGGGGACTCTCAAGAGAGCTTTCTTT
CASSSTLGTLKRAFF
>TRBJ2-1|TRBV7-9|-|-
TGTGCCAGCAGCACTTGGACAGACCACAATGAGCAGTTCTTC
CASSTWTDHNEQFF
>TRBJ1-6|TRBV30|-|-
TGTGCCTGGAGTAGAACAGCGAATAATTCACCCCTCCACTTT
CAWSRTANNSPLHF